The T cell receptor beta chain described here comes from a study of T-cell reconstitution after alpha-beta-depleted transplantation in children. Comment on this clonotype: Its antigen is currently unknown.

Whole-study findings and limits: The study traced high day-60 TCRbeta diversity in some patients to surviving recipient T cells and thymic progenitors. Several hundred graft clones that had expanded were reportedly the source of alpha-beta T cells about two months after transplant. T-cell counts and diversity at one year following transplant were attributed mainly to newly produced T cells.

Unique molecular identifiers were used to barcode this TCRbeta library. TCRdb re-called the PCR reads through MiXCR, storing one row per CDR3 protein. In the table there are 540,000 or so distinct CDR3 sequences, 20% to 25% of which are singletons. This CDR3 comprises 14 residues. CDR1 SGHAT and CDR2 FQNNGV come from the germline V gene. With 5 bases removed from V and 4 bases from J, the gap between germline ends came to 14 bases. The chain recombines TRBV11-2 with TRBJ1-2, with D possibly TRBD1 on 5 matching bases. This specimen was PBMCs, mostly from graft donor cells, taken 360 days after TCRalphabeta/CD19-depleted stem cell transplant. The TCR originated in a boy less than two years old who had a stem cell transplant for acute myeloid leukemia, so the T cells may come from the graft donor. The CDR3 protein is CASSPRGGPYGYTF. The CDR3 DNA follows: TGTGCCAGCAGCCCCCGGGGCGGACCCTATGGCTACACCTTC.